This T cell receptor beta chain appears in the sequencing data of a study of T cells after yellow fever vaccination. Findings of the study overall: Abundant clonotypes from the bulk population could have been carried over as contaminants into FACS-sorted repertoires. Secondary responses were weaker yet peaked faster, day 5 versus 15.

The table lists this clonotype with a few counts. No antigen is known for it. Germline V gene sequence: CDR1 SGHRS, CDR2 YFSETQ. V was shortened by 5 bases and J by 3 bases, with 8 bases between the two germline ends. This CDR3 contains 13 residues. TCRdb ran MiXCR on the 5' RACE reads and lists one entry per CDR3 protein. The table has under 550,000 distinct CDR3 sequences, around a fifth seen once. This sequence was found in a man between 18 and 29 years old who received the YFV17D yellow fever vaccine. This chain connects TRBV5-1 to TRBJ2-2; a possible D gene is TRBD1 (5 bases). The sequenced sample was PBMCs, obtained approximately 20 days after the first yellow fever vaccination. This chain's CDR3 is CASRDKDTGELFF. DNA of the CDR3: TGCGCCAGCAGGGACAAGGACACCGGGGAGCTGTTTTTT.